The source of this T cell receptor beta chain is a study of T-cell memory formation after mild COVID-19. TCRdb fed the 5' RACE reads into MiXCR, producing one record per CDR3 protein. The sample contains roughly 370,000 distinct CDR3 sequences, about a sixth of which appear only once. In its sample, this clonotype was seen once. Germline V gene lookup returns CDR1 SQVTM and CDR2 ANQGSEA. V lost 6 bases and J 1 base, leaving 16 bases between the germline ends. The CDR3 loop spans 16 amino acids. The chain carries TRBV29-1 and TRBJ2-6; weak D call: TRBD1 (6 bases). This receptor was identified in a young man who had mild COVID-19 (a few samples of this study predate the infection). Cell type and time point are not known. Sequenced sample: PBMCs or a T cell subset sorted from them (not recorded which). As DNA, the CDR3 is TGCAGCGTGCCTACCAGAGGGGGTTCTGGGGCCAACGTCCTGACTTTC. It is translated as CSVPTRGGSGANVLTF.